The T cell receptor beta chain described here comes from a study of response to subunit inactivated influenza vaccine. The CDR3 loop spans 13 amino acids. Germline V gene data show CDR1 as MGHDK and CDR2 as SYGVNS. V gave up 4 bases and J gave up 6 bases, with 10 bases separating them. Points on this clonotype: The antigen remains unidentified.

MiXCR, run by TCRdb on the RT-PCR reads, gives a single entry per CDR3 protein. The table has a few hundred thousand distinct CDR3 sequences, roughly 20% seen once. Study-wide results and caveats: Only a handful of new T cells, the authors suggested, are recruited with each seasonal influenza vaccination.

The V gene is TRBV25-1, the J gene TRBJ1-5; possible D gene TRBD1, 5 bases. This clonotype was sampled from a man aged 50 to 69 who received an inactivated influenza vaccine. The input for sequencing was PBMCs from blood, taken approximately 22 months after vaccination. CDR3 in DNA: TGTGCCAGCAGTGCGTCAGGGTCTCAGCCCCAGCATTTT. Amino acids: CASSASGSQPQHF.